Below are 24 T cell receptor beta chains sequenced from a single sample in a study of response to subunit inactivated influenza vaccine. TCRdb reprocessed the RT-PCR reads with MiXCR, giving one entry per CDR3 protein. This sample has over 150,000 distinct CDR3 sequences; over 13% occur once, and the top ten carry approximately 24%. The input for sequencing was CD8+ T cells sorted from PBMCs, taken roughly 5 days after vaccination. These receptors were collected from a man in his fifties or sixties who received an inactivated influenza vaccine.

This clonotype was observed a few times. For the CDR3, the DNA is TGCGCCAGGCATTTGGACGGTTACGAGCAGTACTTC. It specifies CARHLDGYEQYF. The rearrangement joins TRBV10-1 to TRBJ2-7; no definite D call. CDR3 length: 12 residues. Trimming took off 9 bases at V and 4 bases at J, with 13 bases between the two ends. Germline V CDR1 and CDR2: WNHNN, SYGVQD (reference sequence).

The genes are TRBV23-1 and TRBJ2-3; D not resolved. TRBV23-1 is an open reading frame whose function is uncertain. There are 14 residues in the CDR3. The germline V and J ends were trimmed by 8 bases and 2 bases, with 14 bases remaining between them. The CDR3 DNA is TGCGCCAGCCCGGTGTTTGGGGACACAGATACGCAGTATTTT. Protein: CASPVFGDTDTQYF.

The gene calls are TRBV12-3 or TRBV12-4 and TRBJ2-1; D remains ambiguous. The V and J ends lost 6 bases and 7 bases respectively, with 16 bases between them. The CDR3 consists of 14 residues. In DNA form, the CDR3 reads TGTGCCAGCAGCGAGCCCCCCAGGTCTAATGAGCAGTTCTTC. This translates into CASSEPPRSNEQFF.

There are many counts of this clonotype. V and J are TRBV2 and TRBJ2-1, with D possibly being TRBD1 (5 bases). This CDR3 has 13 amino acids. Germline V CDR1 and CDR2: SNHLY, FYNNEI. The ends were cut back, 5 bases at V and 8 bases at J, with 13 bases in the middle. The DNA of the CDR3 is TGTGCCAGCAGTTCAGGGTTTGGGGATGAGCAGTTCTTC. This translates into CASSSGFGDEQFF.

In this sample, this clonotype turned up a few times. This chain links TRBV5-4 with TRBJ2-2; D ambiguous. Germline values: CDR1 SGHNT, CDR2 YYREEE (reference sequence). Trimming left V 4 bases short and J 6 bases short, with 13 bases between. The CDR3 is 14 amino acids. The CDR3 DNA reads as TGTGCCAGCAGCCCTTACCACGGGTCCGGGGAGCTGTTTTTT. This codes for CASSPYHGSGELFF.

This clonotype was counted only a few times. The chain carries TRBV6-5 and TRBJ2-5, with 9 bases matching TRBD1. The germline V gene encodes CDR1 MNHEY and CDR2 SVGAGI. V was clipped by 4 bases and J by 5 bases; unmatched bases: 11. The CDR3 is 16 amino acids. For the CDR3, the DNA is TGTGCCAGCAGTTTAGGGACAGGGAGGGCCCTTGAGACCCAGTACTTC. Protein sequence: CASSLGTGRALETQYF.

This chain connects TRBV27 to TRBJ2-2; D unresolved. The CDR3 is 14 amino acids. V gave up 3 bases and J gave up 5 bases, with 10 bases separating them. From germline, CDR1 is MNHEY and CDR2 SMNVEV (reference sequence). The CDR3 DNA reads TGTGCCAGCAGTTTGGCCCCCTGGACCGGGGAGCTGTTTTTT. Its protein product is CASSLAPWTGELFF.

At least ten counts were recorded for this clonotype. The rearrangement joins TRBV7-2 to TRBJ1-1; no clear D gene. Germline V CDR1 and CDR2: SGHTA, FQGNSA. V was trimmed by 1 base and J by 5 bases, leaving 8 bases between them. This CDR3 is 13 amino acids long. The CDR3 region has the DNA TGTGCCAGCAGCTTAGGTTATGGAACTGAAGCTTTCTTT. Its protein product is CASSLGYGTEAFF. The full variable domain, its missing parts supplied by reference TRBV7-2 and TRBJ1-1, is GAGVSQSPSNKVTEKGKDVELRCDPISGHTALYWYRQSLGQGLEFLIYFQGNSAPDKSGLPSDRFSAERTGGSVSTLTIQRTQQEDSAVYLCASSLGYGTEAFFGQGTRLTVV.

This clonotype was seen at least ten times. V gene TRBV5-1 combines with J gene TRBJ2-1; possibly TRBD1 or TRBD2 for D (7 bases each). V lost 0 bases and J 0 bases, leaving 13 bases between the germline ends. CDR1 and CDR2 from the germline V gene are SGHRS and YFSETQ. The CDR3 is 17 amino acids. CDR3 in amino acids: CASSLGQGGTSYNEQFF. The CDR3, as DNA: TGCGCCAGCAGCTTGGGGCAGGGGGGGACCTCCTACAATGAGCAGTTCTTC.

This clonotype was seen a handful of times. The V call is TRBV6-5, the J call TRBJ2-7; D may be TRBD1 or TRBD2 (5 bases each). V was trimmed by 2 bases and J by 2 bases, leaving 10 bases between them. CDR1 is MNHEY, CDR2 SVGAGI, per germline. CDR3 size: 14 residues. The CDR3 reads CASSYEGTPYEQYF. DNA for the CDR3: TGTGCCAGCAGTTACGAGGGGACCCCCTACGAGCAGTACTTC.

The chain carries TRBV4-1 and TRBJ2-3; 9 bases align to TRBD2. This CDR3 region has 18 residues. The V gene's germline CDR1 is MGHRA and CDR2 YSYEKL. V lost 1 base to trimming and J lost 4 bases; unmatched junction nucleotides: 12. The CDR3: CASSQGIGAGGPPDTQYF. The CDR3 DNA sequence: TGCGCCAGCAGCCAAGGAATTGGGGCGGGGGGGCCCCCAGATACGCAGTATTTT.

In this sample, this clonotype turned up a few times. The chain joins TRBV7-2 to TRBJ2-3, with 8 bases aligning to TRBD2. The V gene's germline CDR1 is SGHTA and CDR2 FQGNSA. This CDR3 has 17 residues. After removal of 0 bases from V and 0 bases from J, the junction contained 5 bases not matched to a gene. The CDR3 coding sequence is TGTGCCAGCAGCTTAGCGCCAGCGGGGGATAGCACAGATACGCAGTATTTT. This encodes CASSLAPAGDSTDTQYF. The entire variable domain, with the rest obtained from reference TRBV7-2 and TRBJ2-3, is as follows: GAGVSQSPSNKVTEKGKDVELRCDPISGHTALYWYRQSLGQGLEFLIYFQGNSAPDKSGLPSDRFSAERTGGSVSTLTIQRTQQEDSAVYLCASSLAPAGDSTDTQYFGPGTRLTVL.

The chain has TRBV7-9 and TRBJ2-3; TRBD1 matches 8 bases. The germline CDR1 and CDR2 sequences are SEHNR and FQNEAQ (reference sequence). This CDR3 has 17 residues. J gave up 6 bases and V 5 bases, and 16 bases lay outside the gene matches. The CDR3 DNA sequence: TGTGCCAGCAGCCCTCCCAGGGGGCTAGAGACTACCGATACGCAGTATTTT. Translation gives CASSPPRGLETTDTQYF.

This clonotype has a handful of counts. The chain links TRBV29-1 to TRBJ2-1; TRBD2 matches at 7 bases. CDR3 length: 14 residues. Germline lookup yields CDR1 SQVTM and CDR2 ANQGSEA. V was clipped by 5 bases and J by 6 bases; unmatched bases: 10. The CDR3 spells CSVSGDGWTNEQFF. The CDR3 region has the DNA TGCAGCGTTAGCGGGGACGGGTGGACCAATGAGCAGTTCTTC.

This rearrangement joins TRBV4-1 to TRBJ2-1, with TRBD2 identical over 13 bases. Per the germline V gene, CDR1 is MGHRA and CDR2 is YSYEKL. Trimming cost V 1 base and J 7 bases; bases outside gene matches: 7. The CDR3 has 17 amino acids. CDR3 nucleotide sequence: TGCGCCAGCAGCCAAGGACTAGCGGGGGGCCGACGGAATGAGCAGTTCTTC. This translates into CASSQGLAGGRRNEQFF.

This CDR3 reads CASSLEVGTDTQYF. The CDR3 region has the DNA TGTGCCAGCAGCTTAGAGGTCGGGACAGATACGCAGTATTTT. This chain uses TRBV7-6 with TRBJ2-3, with no clear D. Germline values: CDR1 SGHVS, CDR2 FNYEAQ. The CDR3 runs 14 residues. Between the trimmed V and J ends, which lost 1 base and 3 bases, there was a span of 8 bases.

The rearrangement joins TRBV4-2 to TRBJ2-3; D is tentatively TRBD1 or TRBD2 (7 bases each). The CDR3 covers 17 residues. Germline V CDR1 and CDR2: LGHNA, YNFKEQ. The V gene lost 4 bases and the J gene lost 3 bases, with 20 bases spanning the gap. The CDR3 DNA reads as TGTGCCAGCAGCCTCATAGGGGGCGGGAGCAGTACAGATACGCAGTATTTT. As protein: CASSLIGGGSSTDTQYF.

This clonotype has a handful of counts. The DNA for the CDR3 is TGTGCCAGCAGCTTGCTCCGGGACTCCCGAGGGGAGTTCTTC. This translates into CASSLLRDSRGEFF. The chain couples TRBV11-2 to TRBJ2-1, with D tentatively TRBD2 (6 bases). Germline V gene lookup returns CDR1 SGHAT and CDR2 FQNNGV. CDR3 length equals 14 residues. V was cut by 3 bases and J by 14 bases, with 20 bases left in between.

This clonotype was observed a handful of times. The chain has TRBV28 and TRBJ2-7; the D gene is possibly TRBD2 (5 bases). CDR1 is MDHEN and CDR2 is SYDVKM in the germline V gene. The CDR3 is 14 residues long. Trimming pared 1 base from V and 3 bases from J, leaving 10 bases between. CDR3 sequence (DNA): TGTGCCAGCAGTTTATACGCGGGTTACTACGAGCAGTACTTC. Translation gives CASSLYAGYYEQYF.

The chain has TRBV11-2 and TRBJ2-1; no definite D call. Deletions cut 7 bases from V and 8 bases from J, with 15 bases between. The CDR3 is 13 amino acids. Germline-derived CDR1 and CDR2 are SGHAT and FQNNGV. In DNA, the CDR3 is TGTGCCAGCAACCGCGGTAGTTCTGATGAGCAGTTCTTC. Translated, it gives CASNRGSSDEQFF.

This clonotype was counted at least ten times. This chain uses TRBV7-8 with TRBJ2-7; TRBD1 matches 8 bases. This CDR3 contains 16 residues. Germline loops: CDR1 SGHVS, CDR2 FQNEAQ. The junction had 13 bases not matched to a gene; V was cut back by 6 bases and J by 3 bases. The CDR3 sequence: CASRADRGGFHYEQYF. CDR3 DNA sequence: TGTGCCAGCAGGGCTGACAGGGGAGGTTTCCACTACGAGCAGTACTTC. Variable domain in full (rest from reference TRBV7-8 and TRBJ2-7): GAGVSQSPRYKVAKRGQDVALRCDPISGHVSLFWYQQALGQGPEFLTYFQNEAQLDKSGLPSDRFFAERPEGSVSTLKIQRTQQEDSAVYLCASRADRGGFHYEQYFGPGTRLTVT.

The genes are TRBV20-1 and TRBJ2-2, with 7 bases lining up with TRBD1. The CDR3 extends over 15 amino acids. Trimming took 5 bases from V and 1 from J; bases not matched to a gene: 7. Germline V gene sequence: CDR1 DFQATT, CDR2 SNEGSKA (reference sequence). CDR3 residues: CSAPNRGRNTGELFF. CDR3 bases: TGCAGTGCTCCAAACAGGGGCCGGAACACCGGGGAGCTGTTTTTT.

This clonotype has just a few counts. J is TRBJ2-3 and V is TRBV28, with TRBD2 identical over 11 bases. The V and J ends lost 6 bases and 3 bases, in that order; junction bases with no gene match: 11. The CDR3 is 17 residues long. CDR1 is MDHEN and CDR2 is SYDVKM in the germline V gene. This CDR3 is CASSPELAGVSTDTQYF. The CDR3 nucleotides read TGTGCCAGCAGCCCGGAACTAGCGGGAGTTAGTACAGATACGCAGTATTTT.

This chain uses TRBV28 with TRBJ2-1; TRBD2 matches 7 bases. The germline CDR1 and CDR2 sequences are MDHEN and SYDVKM. V gave up 0 bases and J gave up 9 bases; unmatched junction bases: 8. CDR3 length: 15 amino acids. The DNA of the CDR3 is TGTGCCAGCAGTTTATGGGGGAGGGCCTATCGTGAGCAGTTCTTC. It specifies CASSLWGRAYREQFF.